This T cell receptor beta chain originates from a study of control samples from healthy donors and cancer patients. This table comes from immunoSEQ multiplex PCR, and its TCRdb copy is limited to in-frame clones, with some not included. The sample has about 64,000 clones; approximately 92% are singletons. A word on this clone: At one end, the junction sequence differs from germline, possibly due to a read error.

Germline V gene sequence: CDR1 SNHLY, CDR2 FYNNEI. The CDR3 spans 12 residues. Material: PBMCs. This receptor was identified in a man in his forties with colorectal cancer. This chain links TRBV2 with TRBJ1-2; D might be TRBD1 (6 bases). The CDR3 bases are TGTGCCAGCAGAGACGTTAGGCGGGGGCAACCCTTC. Translation: CASRDVRRGQPF.